This T cell receptor beta chain was captured by sequencing in a study of OX40 agonist ivuxolimab in advanced cancers. On the study more broadly: Eligibility rules accepted prior anti-PD-1, anti-PD-L1 or anti-CTLA-4 therapy, and 30% to 40% had some. Findings and limits, study-wide: Antigen specificity remained undetermined for the expanded peripheral T cells. Clones of CD4+ and CD8+ blood T cells grew by week 6 at doses of 0.1 to 3.0 mg/kg.

Details on this clone: Its antigen is still unknown.

The table came from immunoSEQ multiplex PCR; TCRdb's copy has only in-frame clones and leaves some out. In the table there are roughly 43,000 clones, about 88% of which are singletons. J was trimmed by 0 bases and V by 4 bases; bases with no gene match: 10. Germline V gene lookup returns CDR1 SGHRS and CDR2 YFSETQ. The CDR3 is made up of 17 amino acids. Here the sequenced sample was CD4+ or CD8+ T cells sorted from blood, taken in a trial of the OX40 agonist ivuxolimab. The clonotype comes from an adult with an advanced solid tumor such as melanoma, head and neck, liver or kidney cancer. The chain couples TRBV5-1 to TRBJ2-5, with 9 bases that match TRBD2. DNA of the CDR3: TGCGCCAGCAGCCCCGGCGGTACTAGCGGGTACCAAGAGACCCAGTACTTC. It is translated as CASSPGGTSGYQETQYF.